This T cell receptor beta chain was profiled in a study of blood T cell repertoires in COVID-19. This CDR3 has 11 amino acids. V shed 6 bases and J shed 8 bases, with 13 bases lying between them. Germline V CDR1 and CDR2: DFQATT, SNEGSKA (reference sequence). Data came from immunoSEQ multiplex PCR; TCRdb stores just in-frame clones and leaves some out. The sample consists of 100,000 to 150,000 clones, about four fifths of them appearing once. The sample comprised peripheral blood. This clonotype was obtained from a woman aged 50 to 60 with acute or convalescent COVID-19. The chain joins TRBV20-1 to TRBJ1-2; D possibly corresponds to TRBD1 (5 bases). The CDR3 region has the DNA TGCAGTGCAGATCTTGGGGGGGGCTACACCTTC. This translates into CSADLGGGYTF.